The T cell receptor (beta chain) described here comes from a study of blood T cell repertoires in COVID-19. About the study: Acute and convalescent COVID-19 samples came from the United States, Italy and Spain. Sources were T cells, B-cell-depleted T cells, or PBMCs; the material itself was cDNA or gDNA.

As processed by the authors: Scientists estimated how many nucleated cells there were by amplifying reference gene primers. This table comes from immunoSEQ multiplex PCR, and its TCRdb copy is limited to in-frame clones, with some not included. V and J calls and clone size are as listed in that table; D and trimming were resolved from the DNA. This table has 90,000 to 100,000 clones, about nine tenths appearing once. This CDR3 comprises 15 residues. V was clipped by 4 bases and J by 1 base; unmatched bases: 2. Per the germline V gene, CDR1 is SGHNT and CDR2 is YYREEE (reference sequence). This TCR derives from a man between 50 and 59 years old with acute or convalescent COVID-19. This chain links TRBV5-4 with TRBJ2-3; TRBD2 aligns across 11 bases. Sequenced: peripheral blood. For the CDR3, the DNA is TGTGCCAGCAGCCGTAGCGGGAGGGGCACAGATACGCAGTATTTT. It yields the protein CASSRSGRGTDTQYF.